A selection of T cell receptor beta chains follows, all from one sample in a study of technical replicates of blood from a handful of donors. TCRdb's copy holds only in-frame clones and misses some; the assay was immunoSEQ multiplex PCR. The data show 74,000 or so clones, about 92% seen once. The sequenced sample consisted of T cells isolated from PBMCs. The receptors shown here come from a human donor in good health. Each CDR3 is given without its conserved first and last residue. The order of the fields is V gene, J gene, CDR3 length, CDR3 protein.

>TRBV6-5|TRBJ2-3|10
ASSSGGGTQY
>TRBV29-1|TRBJ1-5|11
SVRSGSNQPQH
>TRBV4-3|TRBJ2-1|13
ASSQVAGTGGEQF
>TRBV5-1|TRBJ2-5|12
ASSNSGNQETQY
>TRBV7-2|TRBJ1-5|11
ASSLAQGQPQH
>TRBV20-1|TRBJ1-1|9
SGQTDTEAF
>TRBV15|TRBJ2-5|14
ATSREKTSGKETQY
>TRBV7-9|TRBJ2-5|14
ASSSRTSGFGETQY
>TRBV6-1|TRBJ1-1|12
ASSEARTGVKAF
>TRBV2|TRBJ2-2|14
ASRNLAGELPGELF
>TRBV6-6|TRBJ2-5|10
ASTQGAETQY
>TRBV6-5|TRBJ1-2|11
ASSSPGGYGYT
>TRBV18|TRBJ2-7|13
ASSPRDRGTNEQY
>TRBV6-4|TRBJ2-7|12
ASSRGGDINEQY
>TRBV5-1|TRBJ2-5|11
ASSLAFSETQY
>TRBV19|TRBJ2-5|14
ASSESSGRRGETQY
>TRBV19|TRBJ1-5|13
ASSIADRSDQPQH
>TRBV27|TRBJ2-7|14
ASSPGTSGPTYEQY
>TRBV7-3|TRBJ1-2|13
ASSFYVGAGDGYT
>TRBV5-4|TRBJ2-3|14
ASSLAGGSPTDTQY
>TRBV7-3|TRBJ2-5|13
ASSPQGARGETQY
>TRBV7-3|TRBJ2-1|16
ASSPPSGLAGGDNEQF
>TRBV25-1|TRBJ1-3|11
ASSEFGGNTIY
>TRBV19|TRBJ1-5|16
ASSPDRGRIYGNQPQH
>TRBV11-2|TRBJ2-1|10
ASSLLERGEF
>TRBV12-5|TRBJ2-3|10
ASGTSADTQY
>TRBV28|TRBJ1-3|12
ASSFGRVGNTIY
>TRBV27|TRBJ2-3|10
ASRSSTDTQY
>TRBV19|TRBJ2-3|13
ASSISGYITDTQY
>TRBV11-2|TRBJ2-5|13
ASSLEAGGKETQY
>TRBV7-8|TRBJ2-3|13
ASSFGGVSTDTQY
>TRBV11-2|TRBJ2-1|14
ASSLVSGQGSGEQF
>TRBV28|TRBJ2-7|10
ASSLGRTEQY
>TRBV18|TRBJ2-3|13
ASSPFGGKTDTQY
>TRBV7-9|TRBJ2-7|10
ASSSRVYEQY
>TRBV28|TRBJ2-5|14
ASSLRLAGFQETQY
>TRBV27|TRBJ2-3|11
ASSLRTIDTQY
>TRBV25-1|TRBJ1-1|13
ASSEMFSGYTEAF
>TRBV4-2|TRBJ2-3|16
ASSQEGLAGAGADTQY
>TRBV7-9|TRBJ1-3|10
ASSVRGNTIY
>TRBV5-6|TRBJ2-2|11
ASSLLASGELF
>TRBV10-3|TRBJ2-3|16
ASTGTSGSGGGTDTQY
>TRBV2|TRBJ1-2|10
ASSEANYGYT
>TRBV27|TRBJ1-5|13
ASSLVGGGNQPQH
>TRBV9|TRBJ2-7|9
ASSIGYEQY
>TRBV19|TRBJ2-1|12
ASTQTSGSTEQF
>TRBV7-2|TRBJ2-7|13
ASSLAGGLPYEQY
>TRBV7-2|TRBJ2-7|11
ASSSRTITEQY